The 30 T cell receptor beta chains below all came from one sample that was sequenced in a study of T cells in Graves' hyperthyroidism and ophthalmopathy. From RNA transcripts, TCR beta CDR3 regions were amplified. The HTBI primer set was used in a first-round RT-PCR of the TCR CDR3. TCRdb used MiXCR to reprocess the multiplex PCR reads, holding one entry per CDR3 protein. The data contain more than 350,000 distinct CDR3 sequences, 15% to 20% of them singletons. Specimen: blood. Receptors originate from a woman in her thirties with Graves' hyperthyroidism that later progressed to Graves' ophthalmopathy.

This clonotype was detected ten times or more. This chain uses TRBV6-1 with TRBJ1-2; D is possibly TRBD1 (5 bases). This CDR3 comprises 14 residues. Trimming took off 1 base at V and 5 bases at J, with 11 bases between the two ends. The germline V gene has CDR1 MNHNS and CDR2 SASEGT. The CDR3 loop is CASSEGQPPYGYTF. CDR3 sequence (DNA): TGTGCCAGCAGTGAAGGACAGCCACCTTATGGCTACACCTTC.

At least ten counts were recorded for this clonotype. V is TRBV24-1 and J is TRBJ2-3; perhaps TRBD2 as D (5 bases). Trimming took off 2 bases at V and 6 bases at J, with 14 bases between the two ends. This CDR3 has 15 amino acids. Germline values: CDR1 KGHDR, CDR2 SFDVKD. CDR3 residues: CATSDSDEGGDTQYF. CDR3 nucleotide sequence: TGTGCCACCAGTGATTCTGACGAGGGCGGCGATACGCAGTATTTT.

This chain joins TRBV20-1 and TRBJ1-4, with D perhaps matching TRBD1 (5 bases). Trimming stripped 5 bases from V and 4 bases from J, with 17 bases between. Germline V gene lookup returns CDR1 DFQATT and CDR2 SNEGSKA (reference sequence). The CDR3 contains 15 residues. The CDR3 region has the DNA TGCAGTGCTGGGCCTACGGGACGGATTAATGAAAAACTGTTTTTT. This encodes CSAGPTGRINEKLFF.

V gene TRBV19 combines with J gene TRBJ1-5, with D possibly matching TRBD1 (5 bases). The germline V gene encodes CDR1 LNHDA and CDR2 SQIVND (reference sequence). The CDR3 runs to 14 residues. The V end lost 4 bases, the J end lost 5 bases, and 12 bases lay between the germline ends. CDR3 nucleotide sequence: TGTGCCAGTAGTAGCGGGGCCCTTTATCAGCCCCAGCATTTT. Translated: CASSSGALYQPQHF.

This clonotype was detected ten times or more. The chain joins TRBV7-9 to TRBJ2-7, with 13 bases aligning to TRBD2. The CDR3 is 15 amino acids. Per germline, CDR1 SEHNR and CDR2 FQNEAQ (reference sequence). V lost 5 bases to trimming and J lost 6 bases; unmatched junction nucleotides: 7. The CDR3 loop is CASSRPGLAGSEQYF. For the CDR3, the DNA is TGTGCCAGCAGCCGCCCGGGACTAGCGGGATCCGAGCAGTACTTC.

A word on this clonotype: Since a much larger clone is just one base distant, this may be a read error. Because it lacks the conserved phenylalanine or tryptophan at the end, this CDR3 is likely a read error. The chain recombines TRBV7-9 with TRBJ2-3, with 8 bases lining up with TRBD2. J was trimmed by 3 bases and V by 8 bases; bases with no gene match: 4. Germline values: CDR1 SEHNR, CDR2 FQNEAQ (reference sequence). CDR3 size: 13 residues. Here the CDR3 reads CASLLAGTDTQYL. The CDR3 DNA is TGTGCCAGCCTCCTAGCGGGTACAGATACGCAGTATTTA.

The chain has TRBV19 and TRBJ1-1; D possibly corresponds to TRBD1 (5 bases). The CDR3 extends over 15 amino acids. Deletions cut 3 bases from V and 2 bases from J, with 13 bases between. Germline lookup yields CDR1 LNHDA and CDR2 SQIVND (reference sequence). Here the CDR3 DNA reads TGTGCCAGTAGTATTTCATCCCAGGGAAACACTGAAGCTTTCTTT. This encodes CASSISSQGNTEAFF.

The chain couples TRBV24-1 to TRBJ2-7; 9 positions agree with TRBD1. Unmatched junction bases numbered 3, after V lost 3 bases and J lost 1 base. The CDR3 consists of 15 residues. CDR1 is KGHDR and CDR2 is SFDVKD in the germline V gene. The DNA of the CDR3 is TGTGCCACCAGTGATCCAGGGACAGGGTCCTACGAGCAGTACTTC. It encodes CATSDPGTGSYEQYF.

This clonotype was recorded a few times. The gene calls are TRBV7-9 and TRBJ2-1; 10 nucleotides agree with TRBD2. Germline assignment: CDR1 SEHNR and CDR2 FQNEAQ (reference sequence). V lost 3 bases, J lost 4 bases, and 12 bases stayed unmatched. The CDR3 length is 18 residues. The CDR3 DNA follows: TGTGCCAGCAGCTTTCCACTTGGGACTAGCGAGAAGTACAATGAGCAGTTCTTC. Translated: CASSFPLGTSEKYNEQFF.

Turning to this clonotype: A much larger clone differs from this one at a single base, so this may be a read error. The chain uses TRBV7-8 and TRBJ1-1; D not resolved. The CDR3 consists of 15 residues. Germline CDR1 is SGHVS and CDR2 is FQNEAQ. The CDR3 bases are TGTGCCAGCAGCTTAGATTTGACGGTAAACACTGAATCTTTCTTT. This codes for CASSLDLTVNTESFF.

CDR3 nucleotide sequence: TGCAGTGCCCAAGACAGGGCTGTCACAGATACGCAGTATTTT. Translating gives CSAQDRAVTDTQYF. The rearrangement links TRBV20-1 to TRBJ2-3; 7 bases line up with TRBD1. CDR3 length: 14 amino acids. The trim removed 6 bases at V and 2 bases at J, leaving 8 bases unmatched. CDR1 and CDR2 from the germline V gene are DFQATT and SNEGSKA (reference sequence).

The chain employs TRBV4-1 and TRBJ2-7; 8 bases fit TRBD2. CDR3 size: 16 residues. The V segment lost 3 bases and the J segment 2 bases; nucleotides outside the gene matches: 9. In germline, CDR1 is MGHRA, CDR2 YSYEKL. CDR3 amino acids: CASSQPRGGSTYEQYF. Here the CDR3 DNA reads TGCGCCAGCAGCCAGCCACGGGGGGGCTCAACCTACGAGCAGTACTTC.

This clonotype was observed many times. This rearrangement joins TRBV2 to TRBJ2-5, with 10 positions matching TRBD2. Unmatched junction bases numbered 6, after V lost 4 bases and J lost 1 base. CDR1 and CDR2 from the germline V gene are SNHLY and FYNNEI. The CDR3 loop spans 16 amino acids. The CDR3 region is CASSGLAGGLQETQYF. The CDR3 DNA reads TGTGCCAGCAGTGGATTAGCGGGGGGACTCCAAGAGACCCAGTACTTC.

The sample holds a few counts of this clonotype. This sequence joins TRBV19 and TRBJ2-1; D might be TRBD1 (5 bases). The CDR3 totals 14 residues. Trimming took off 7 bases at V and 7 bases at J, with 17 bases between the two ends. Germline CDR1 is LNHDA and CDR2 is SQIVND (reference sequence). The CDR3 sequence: CASTRTYTGNEQFF. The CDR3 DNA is TGTGCCAGTACTCGGACATACACTGGGAATGAGCAGTTCTTC.

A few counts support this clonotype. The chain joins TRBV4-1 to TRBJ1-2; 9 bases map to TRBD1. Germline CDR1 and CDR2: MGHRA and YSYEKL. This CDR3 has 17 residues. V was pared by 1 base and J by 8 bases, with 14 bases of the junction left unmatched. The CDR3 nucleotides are TGCGCCAGCAGCCAAGTTGGGCCGGGACAGGGTCCGAAGGGCTACACCTTC. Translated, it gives CASSQVGPGQGPKGYTF.

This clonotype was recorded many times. CDR3 sequence: CASSLWSGRLRRKHTQYF. The CDR3 DNA sequence: TGTGCCAGCAGCTTATGGTCTGGTCGTTTGCGCCGTAAGCATACGCAGTATTTT. The genes are TRBV11-1 and TRBJ2-3; D call uncertain. The ends were cut back, 2 bases at V and 7 bases at J, with 25 bases in the middle. The CDR3 is made up of 18 amino acids. The germline V gene has CDR1 SGHAT and CDR2 FQDESV (reference sequence).

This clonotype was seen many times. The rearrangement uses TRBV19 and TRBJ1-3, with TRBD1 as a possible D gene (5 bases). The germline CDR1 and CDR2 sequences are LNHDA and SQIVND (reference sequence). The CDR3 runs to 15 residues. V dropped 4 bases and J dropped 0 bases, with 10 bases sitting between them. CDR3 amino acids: CASSTRQSSGNTIYF. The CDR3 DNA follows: TGTGCCAGTAGTACGCGACAGAGCTCTGGAAACACCATATATTTT.

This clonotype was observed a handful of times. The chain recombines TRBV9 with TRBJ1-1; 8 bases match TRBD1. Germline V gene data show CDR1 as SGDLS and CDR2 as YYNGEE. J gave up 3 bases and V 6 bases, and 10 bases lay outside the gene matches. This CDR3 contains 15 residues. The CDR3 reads CASTQRGQADTEAFF. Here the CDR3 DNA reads TGTGCCAGCACCCAAAGGGGACAGGCAGACACTGAAGCTTTCTTT.

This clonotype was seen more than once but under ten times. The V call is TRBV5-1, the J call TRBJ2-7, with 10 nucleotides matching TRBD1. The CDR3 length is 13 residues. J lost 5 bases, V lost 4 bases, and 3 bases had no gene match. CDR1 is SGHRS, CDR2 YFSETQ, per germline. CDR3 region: CASSRGTGDEQYF. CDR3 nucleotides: TGCGCCAGCAGCCGTGGGACAGGGGACGAGCAGTACTTC.

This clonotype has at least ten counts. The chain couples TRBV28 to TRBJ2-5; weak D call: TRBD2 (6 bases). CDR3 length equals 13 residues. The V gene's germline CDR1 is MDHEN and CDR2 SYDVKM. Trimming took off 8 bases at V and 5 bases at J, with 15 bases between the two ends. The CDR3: CASREEGRETQYF. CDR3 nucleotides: TGTGCCAGCCGAGAGGAGGGGAGGGAGACCCAGTACTTC.

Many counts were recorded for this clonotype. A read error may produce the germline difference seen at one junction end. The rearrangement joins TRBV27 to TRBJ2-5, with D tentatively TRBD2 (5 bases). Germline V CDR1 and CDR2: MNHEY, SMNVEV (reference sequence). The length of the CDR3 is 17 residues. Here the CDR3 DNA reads TGTGCCAGCAGTGGAAGACGAGCAGAGGGAACGCAAGAGGCCCAGTACTTC. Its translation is CASSGRRAEGTQEAQYF.

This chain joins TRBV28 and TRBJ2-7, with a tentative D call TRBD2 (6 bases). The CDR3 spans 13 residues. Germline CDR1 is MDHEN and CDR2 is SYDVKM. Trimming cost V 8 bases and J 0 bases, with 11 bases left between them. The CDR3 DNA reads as TGTGCCAGCGGAGCGGGCCGCTCCTACGAGCAGTACTTC. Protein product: CASGAGRSYEQYF.

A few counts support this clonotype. The CDR3 sequence is CSAQTPFSGNTIYF. The DNA for the CDR3 is TGCAGTGCTCAAACACCTTTCTCTGGAAACACCATATATTTT. The genes are TRBV20-1 and TRBJ1-3; D uncertain. V shed 5 bases and J shed 0 bases, with 11 bases lying between them. This CDR3 is built from 14 residues. Germline CDR1 DFQATT, CDR2 SNEGSKA (reference sequence).

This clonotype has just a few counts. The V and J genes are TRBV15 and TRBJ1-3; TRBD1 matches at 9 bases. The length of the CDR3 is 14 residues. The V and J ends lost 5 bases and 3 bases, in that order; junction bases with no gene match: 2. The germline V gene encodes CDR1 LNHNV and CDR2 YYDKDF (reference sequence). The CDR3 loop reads CATSGQGNGNTIYF. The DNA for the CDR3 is TGTGCCACCAGCGGACAGGGGAATGGAAACACCATATATTTT.

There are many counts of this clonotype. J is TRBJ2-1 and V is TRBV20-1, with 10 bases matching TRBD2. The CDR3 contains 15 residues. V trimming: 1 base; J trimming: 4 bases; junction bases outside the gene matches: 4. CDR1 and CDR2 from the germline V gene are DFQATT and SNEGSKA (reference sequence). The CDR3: CSARGLAGVYNEQFF. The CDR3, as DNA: TGCAGTGCTAGAGGCCTAGCGGGGGTTTACAATGAGCAGTTCTTC.

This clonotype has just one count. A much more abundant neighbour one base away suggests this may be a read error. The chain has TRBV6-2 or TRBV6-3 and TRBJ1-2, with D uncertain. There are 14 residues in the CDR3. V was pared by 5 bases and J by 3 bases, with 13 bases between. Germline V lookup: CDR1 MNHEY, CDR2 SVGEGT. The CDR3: CASSAGALDYGYTF. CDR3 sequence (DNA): TGTGCCAGCAGTGCCGGAGCTCTGGACTATGGCTACACCTTC.

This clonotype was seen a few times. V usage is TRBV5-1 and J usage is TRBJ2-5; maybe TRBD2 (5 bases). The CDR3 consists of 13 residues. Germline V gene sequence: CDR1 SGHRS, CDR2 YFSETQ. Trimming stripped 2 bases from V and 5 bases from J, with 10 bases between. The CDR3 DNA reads TGCGCCAGCAGCTTAAGGTGGGAGGAGACCCAGTACTTC. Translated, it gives CASSLRWEETQYF.

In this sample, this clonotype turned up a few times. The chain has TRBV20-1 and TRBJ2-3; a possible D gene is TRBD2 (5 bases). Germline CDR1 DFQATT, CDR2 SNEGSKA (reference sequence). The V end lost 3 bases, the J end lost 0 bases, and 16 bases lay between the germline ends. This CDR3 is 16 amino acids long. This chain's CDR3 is CSARSSSVYSTDTQYF. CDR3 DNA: TGCAGTGCTAGGTCTAGCTCCGTATATAGCACAGATACGCAGTATTTT.

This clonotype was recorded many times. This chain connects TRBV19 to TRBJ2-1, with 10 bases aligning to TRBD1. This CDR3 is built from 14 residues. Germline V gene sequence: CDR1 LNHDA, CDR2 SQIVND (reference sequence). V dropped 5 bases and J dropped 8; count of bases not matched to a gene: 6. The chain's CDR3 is CASSPRDRGDEQFF. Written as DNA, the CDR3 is TGTGCCAGTAGTCCCCGGGACAGGGGCGATGAGCAGTTCTTC. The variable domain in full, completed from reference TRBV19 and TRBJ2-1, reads DGGITQSPKYLFRKEGQNVTLSCEQNLNHDAMYWYRQDPGQGLRLIYYSQIVNDFQKGDIAEGYSVSREKKESFPLTVTSAQKNPTAFYLCASSPRDRGDEQFFGPGTRLTVL.

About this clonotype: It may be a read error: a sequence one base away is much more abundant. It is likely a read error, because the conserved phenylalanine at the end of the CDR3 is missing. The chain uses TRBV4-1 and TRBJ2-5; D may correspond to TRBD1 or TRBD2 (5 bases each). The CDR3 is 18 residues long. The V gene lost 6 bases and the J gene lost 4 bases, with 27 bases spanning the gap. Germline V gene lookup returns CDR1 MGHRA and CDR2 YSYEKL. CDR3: CASSQGAPSRKDGETQYL. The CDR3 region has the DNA TGCGCCAGCAGTCAGGGAGCTCCGAGTCGGAAGGATGGAGAGACCCAGTACCTC.